Listed below are T cell receptor beta chains from one sample, sequenced in a study of blood T cell repertoires in COVID-19. The assay was immunoSEQ multiplex PCR, and TCRdb's table has in-frame clones only and misses some. The table includes 120,000 to 150,000 clones, roughly 76% detected once. The sample taken for sequencing was peripheral blood. The source of these receptors is a human donor with acute or convalescent COVID-19. The donor label of this sample is uncertain. Each CDR3 is given with its conserved first and last residue. The D gene is left open where the match is weak. Size is stated for part of the rows, as once, few or many counts, or as a class when the clone is expanded.

V gene: TRBV30
J gene: TRBJ1-1
D gene: NA
clone size: NA
CDR3 protein: CAAYYGEAFF
CDR3 DNA: TGTGCCGCCTACTACGGAGAAGCTTTCTTT

V gene: TRBV18
J gene: TRBJ1-2
D gene: TRBD1
clone size: NA
CDR3 protein: CASSPPGTGSGYTF
CDR3 DNA: TGTGCCAGCTCACCACCCGGGACAGGATCTGGCTACACCTTC

V gene: TRBV2
J gene: TRBJ1-1
D gene: TRBD1
clone size: NA
CDR3 protein: CASSVQRGRGRTEAFF
CDR3 DNA: TGTGCCAGCAGTGTTCAACGGGGCAGGGGGAGAACTGAAGCTTTCTTT

V gene: TRBV11-2
J gene: TRBJ2-7
D gene: NA
clone size: NA
CDR3 protein: CASSLGADEQYF
CDR3 DNA: TGTGCCAGCAGCTTAGGGGCCGACGAGCAGTACTTC

V gene: TRBV19
J gene: TRBJ1-4
D gene: TRBD1
clone size: NA
CDR3 protein: CASSIAPFRQGPRANEKLFF
CDR3 DNA: TGTGCCAGTAGTATAGCACCTTTTAGACAGGGGCCGCGGGCTAATGAAAAACTGTTTTTT

V gene: TRBV5-4
J gene: TRBJ1-2
D gene: NA
clone size: NA
CDR3 protein: CASSSAGIMGYYGYTF
CDR3 DNA: TGTGCCAGCAGCTCGGCAGGGATTATGGGGTACTATGGCTACACCTTC

V gene: TRBV4-1
J gene: TRBJ1-5
D gene: NA
clone size: NA
CDR3 protein: CASSQEGGGGNQPQHF
CDR3 DNA: TGCGCCAGCAGCCAAGAAGGTGGAGGGGGCAATCAGCCCCAGCATTTT

V gene: TRBV29-1
J gene: TRBJ2-7
D gene: TRBD2
clone size: NA
CDR3 protein: CSVEDDPLGGVNYEQYF
CDR3 DNA: TGCAGCGTTGAAGATGACCCCCTCGGGGGGGTAAACTACGAGCAGTACTTC

V gene: TRBV5-1
J gene: TRBJ1-3
D gene: NA
clone size: NA
CDR3 protein: CASSLSPQGSGNTIYF
CDR3 DNA: TGCGCCAGCAGCTTGAGCCCACAGGGTTCTGGAAACACCATATATTTT

V gene: TRBV11-2
J gene: TRBJ2-5
D gene: NA
clone size: NA
CDR3 protein: CASSFLENQYF
CDR3 DNA: TGTGCCAGCAGCTTCCTAGAGAACCAGTACTTC

V gene: TRBV13
J gene: TRBJ1-2
D gene: TRBD1
clone size: NA
CDR3 protein: CASSTRQGAEGYTF
CDR3 DNA: TGTGCCAGCTCCACGAGACAGGGGGCAGAAGGCTACACCTTC

V gene: TRBV4-1
J gene: TRBJ2-1
D gene: TRBD1
clone size: NA
CDR3 protein: CASSQLTGGADNEQFF
CDR3 DNA: TGCGCCAGCAGCCAACTTACAGGGGGCGCCGACAATGAGCAGTTCTTC

V gene: TRBV11-1
J gene: TRBJ1-3
D gene: NA
clone size: NA
CDR3 protein: CASSLRRSSGNTIYF
CDR3 DNA: TGTGCCAGCAGCTTAAGGAGGAGCTCTGGAAACACCATATATTTT

V gene: TRBV10-2
J gene: TRBJ2-1
D gene: TRBD2
clone size: NA
CDR3 protein: CASSSRGLGLRNEQFF
CDR3 DNA: TGCGCCAGCAGTAGCAGGGGACTAGGCCTGAGAAATGAGCAGTTCTTC

V gene: TRBV6-5
J gene: TRBJ1-2
D gene: NA
clone size: NA
CDR3 protein: CASSPGDYGYTF
CDR3 DNA: TGTGCCAGCAGCCCCGGAGATTATGGCTACACCTTC

V gene: TRBV10-3
J gene: TRBJ1-2
D gene: NA
clone size: NA
CDR3 protein: CAISESRQGNGYTF
CDR3 DNA: TGTGCCATCAGTGAGTCTAGGCAGGGAAATGGCTACACCTTC

V gene: TRBV30
J gene: TRBJ1-2
D gene: NA
clone size: NA
CDR3 protein: CAWSEGLVGGYTF
CDR3 DNA: TGTGCCTGGAGTGAGGGGTTGGTCGGTGGCTACACCTTC

V gene: TRBV12-3/TRBV12-4
J gene: TRBJ1-6
D gene: NA
clone size: few
CDR3 protein: CASTSLGNSPLHF
CDR3 DNA: TGTGCCAGCACATCTCTCGGTAATTCACCCCTCCACTTT

V gene: TRBV19
J gene: TRBJ1-5
D gene: TRBD1
clone size: few
CDR3 protein: CASSTRTGQGQPQHF
CDR3 DNA: TGTGCCAGTAGCACAAGGACAGGGCAAGGTCAGCCCCAGCATTTT

V gene: TRBV15
J gene: TRBJ2-3
D gene: NA
clone size: NA
CDR3 protein: CATSRGAPGRDTQYF
CDR3 DNA: TGTGCCACCAGCAGAGGAGCACCGGGAAGGGATACGCAGTATTTT

V gene: TRBV9
J gene: TRBJ2-2
D gene: TRBD2
clone size: NA
CDR3 protein: CASSVERGVDTGELFF
CDR3 DNA: TGTGCCAGCAGCGTTGAGCGGGGGGTGGACACCGGGGAGCTGTTTTTT

V gene: TRBV10-3
J gene: TRBJ1-2
D gene: NA
clone size: few
CDR3 protein: CAISDPGGGRGYTF
CDR3 DNA: TGTGCCATCAGTGACCCCGGCGGGGGAAGGGGCTACACCTTC

V gene: TRBV2
J gene: TRBJ1-2
D gene: TRBD1
clone size: NA
CDR3 protein: CASSERTGGNYGYTF
CDR3 DNA: TGTGCCAGCAGTGAGCGAACAGGGGGAAACTATGGCTACACCTTC

V gene: TRBV5-1
J gene: TRBJ1-1
D gene: NA
clone size: NA
CDR3 protein: CASSSTVNTEAFF
CDR3 DNA: TGCGCCAGCAGCTCTACAGTGAACACTGAAGCTTTCTTT

V gene: TRBV5-1
J gene: TRBJ2-5
D gene: NA
clone size: NA
CDR3 protein: CASSLWRVRETQYF
CDR3 DNA: TGCGCCAGCAGCTTGTGGAGGGTGCGGGAGACCCAGTACTTC

V gene: TRBV11-2
J gene: TRBJ2-3
D gene: TRBD2
clone size: NA
CDR3 protein: CASSFWSGGAEDTQYF
CDR3 DNA: TGTGCCAGCAGCTTTTGGAGCGGGGGGGCCGAAGATACGCAGTATTTT

V gene: TRBV2
J gene: TRBJ1-3
D gene: TRBD1
clone size: NA
CDR3 protein: CASSAPGQAPGNTIYF
CDR3 DNA: TGTGCCAGCAGCGCCCCTGGACAGGCACCTGGAAACACCATATATTTT

V gene: TRBV6-1
J gene: TRBJ1-2
D gene: NA
clone size: NA
CDR3 protein: CASSESLGRGGYTF
CDR3 DNA: TGTGCCAGCAGTGAAAGTTTAGGCCGGGGGGGCTACACCTTC

V gene: TRBV24-1
J gene: TRBJ2-2
D gene: NA
clone size: few
CDR3 protein: CATSEPRGTGELFF
CDR3 DNA: TGTGCCACCAGTGAGCCCCGGGGGACCGGGGAGCTGTTTTTT

V gene: TRBV4-1
J gene: TRBJ1-2
D gene: NA
clone size: NA
CDR3 protein: CASSRRDSGGYTF
CDR3 DNA: TGCGCCAGCAGCCGCCGGGATTCGGGAGGCTACACCTTC

V gene: TRBV9
J gene: TRBJ2-2
D gene: TRBD2
clone size: NA
CDR3 protein: CASSATSGVNTGELFF
CDR3 DNA: TGTGCCAGCAGCGCCACTAGCGGGGTGAACACCGGGGAGCTGTTTTTT

V gene: TRBV9
J gene: TRBJ2-3
D gene: TRBD1
clone size: NA
CDR3 protein: CASALSPDRASTDTQYF
CDR3 DNA: TGTGCCAGCGCGTTGTCTCCGGACAGGGCGAGCACAGATACGCAGTATTTT

V gene: TRBV2
J gene: TRBJ1-4
D gene: NA
clone size: NA
CDR3 protein: CASSDRDNEKLFF
CDR3 DNA: TGTGCCAGCAGTGATCGGGATAATGAAAAACTGTTTTTT

V gene: TRBV5-4
J gene: TRBJ1-2
D gene: NA
clone size: NA
CDR3 protein: CASSWGTGKYDYGYTF
CDR3 DNA: TGTGCCAGCAGCTGGGGCACAGGGAAGTACGACTATGGCTACACCTTC

V gene: TRBV7-6
J gene: TRBJ2-1
D gene: NA
clone size: NA
CDR3 protein: CASSPTPSSYNEQFF
CDR3 DNA: TGTGCCAGCAGCCCAACCCCGAGCTCCTACAATGAGCAGTTCTTC

V gene: TRBV24-1
J gene: TRBJ2-2
D gene: TRBD1
clone size: NA
CDR3 protein: CATAGTGVTGELFF
CDR3 DNA: TGTGCCACCGCCGGGACAGGCGTCACCGGGGAGCTGTTTTTT

V gene: TRBV5-1
J gene: TRBJ1-2
D gene: NA
clone size: NA
CDR3 protein: CASSGINRDGYTF
CDR3 DNA: TGCGCCAGCAGCGGAATTAACAGGGATGGCTACACCTTC

V gene: TRBV30
J gene: TRBJ2-3
D gene: TRBD2
clone size: NA
CDR3 protein: CAWSAGGTTDTQYF
CDR3 DNA: TGTGCCTGGAGTGCGGGGGGAACCACAGATACGCAGTATTTT

V gene: TRBV10-2
J gene: TRBJ1-5
D gene: NA
clone size: NA
CDR3 protein: CASSDGQLNQPQHF
CDR3 DNA: TGCGCCAGCAGTGATGGACAGCTCAATCAGCCCCAGCATTTT

V gene: TRBV19
J gene: TRBJ1-3
D gene: TRBD1
clone size: NA
CDR3 protein: CASIGQGSLSGNTIYF
CDR3 DNA: TGTGCCAGTATTGGACAGGGGTCCCTCTCTGGAAACACCATATATTTT

V gene: TRBV4-1
J gene: TRBJ2-2
D gene: NA
clone size: NA
CDR3 protein: CASSLTGTRGGELFF
CDR3 DNA: TGCGCCAGCAGCCTAACCGGGACAAGGGGCGGGGAGCTGTTTTTT